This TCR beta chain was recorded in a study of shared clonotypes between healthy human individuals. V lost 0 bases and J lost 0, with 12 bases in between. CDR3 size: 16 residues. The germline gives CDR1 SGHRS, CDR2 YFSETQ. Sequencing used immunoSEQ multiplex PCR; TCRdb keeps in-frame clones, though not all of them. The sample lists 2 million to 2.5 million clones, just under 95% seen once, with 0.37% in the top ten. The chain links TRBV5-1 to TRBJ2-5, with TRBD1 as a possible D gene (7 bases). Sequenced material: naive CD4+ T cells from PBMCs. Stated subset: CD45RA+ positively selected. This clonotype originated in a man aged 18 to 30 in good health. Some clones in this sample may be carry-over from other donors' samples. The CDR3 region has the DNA TGCGCCAGCAGCTTGGGGACAGGCGGGGACCAAGAGACCCAGTACTTC. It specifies CASSLGTGGDQETQYF. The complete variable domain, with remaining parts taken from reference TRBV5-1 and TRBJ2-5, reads KAGVTQTPRYLIKTRGQQVTLSCSPISGHRSVSWYQQTPGQGLQFLFEYFSETQRNKGNFPGRFSGRQFSNSRSEMNVSTLELGDSALYLCASSLGTGGDQETQYFGPGTRLLVL.